One and the same sample provided the 13 T cell receptor beta chains below, sequenced in a study of metastatic and nonmetastatic thyroid tumors (dated by TCRdb to between 2020 and 2021). Library preparation used PCR. Instrument on record: Illumina HiSeq 4000. TCRdb passed the public sequencing reads through fastp at Q25 and MiXCR, retaining productive beta sequences. In this sample the table shows 40,000 or so clones, approximately 20% of which occur a single time. Around 19% of the sample is taken by the ten largest. None of the patients had been given any treatment before thyroid surgery. The sample consisted of blood. The receptor set was obtained from a female donor with papillary thyroid cancer or a benign thyroid nodule (not recorded which). Some clones in this sample may be carry-over from other donors' samples.

This clone was seen ten or more times. This sequence joins TRBV20-1 and TRBJ2-5, with 11 bases fitting TRBD2. Germline assignment: CDR1 DFQATT and CDR2 SNEGSKA (reference sequence). The CDR3 contains 15 residues. With V trimmed by 0 bases and J by 5 bases, 5 bases remained unmatched. Here the CDR3 DNA reads TGCAGTGCTAGAGAACTAGCGGGAGTAGTGGAGACCCAGTACTTC. Its translation: CSARELAGVVETQYF.

This clone was counted ten times or more. The V call is TRBV29-1, the J call TRBJ2-3; no firm D call. CDR3 length: 10 amino acids. Per the germline V gene, CDR1 is SQVTM and CDR2 is ANQGSEA. Trimming took 8 bases from V and 8 from J, leaving 11 bases between them. In nucleotides, the CDR3 is TGCAGCTACTGTCCGGGTACGCAGTATTTT. As protein: CSYCPGTQYF.

This clone was observed at least ten times. The chain recombines TRBV28 with TRBJ1-3; D uncertain. The germline V and J ends were trimmed by 3 bases and 2 bases, with 8 bases remaining between them. Germline-derived CDR1 and CDR2 are MDHEN and SYDVKM. This CDR3 contains 14 residues. In DNA, the CDR3 is TGTGCCAGCAGTTTCTCGGCGGCTGGAAACACCATATATTTT. This translates into CASSFSAAGNTIYF.

As to this clone: This may be a read error: a much more frequent sequence differs by one nucleotide. The chain links TRBV29-1 to TRBJ1-3; D gene unclear. V was trimmed by 8 bases and J by 0 bases, leaving 11 bases between them. This CDR3 has 13 amino acids. Germline V gives CDR1 SQVTM, CDR2 ANQGSEA. The CDR3 DNA reads TGCAGCATCAGAGCCTACTCTGGAAACACCATATATTTT. Residues: CSIRAYSGNTIYF.

This clone was observed a few times. One end of the junction fails to match germline, which may point to a read error. The chain has TRBV6-1 and TRBJ2-3; 12 bases align to TRBD2. Germline lookup yields CDR1 MNHNS and CDR2 SASEGT. CDR3 length: 14 residues. The CDR3 DNA follows: TGTGCCAGACGACTAGCGGGGGTCACAGATAAGCAGTATTTT. Amino acids: CARRLAGVTDKQYF.

This clone has only a few counts. Being one base from a much bigger clone, this may be a read error. This rearrangement joins TRBV2 to TRBJ2-3; D gene uncertain. Trimming took 7 bases from V and 10 from J, leaving 18 bases between them. The CDR3 is made up of 13 amino acids. CDR1 and CDR2 from the germline V gene are SNHLY and FYNNEI. The CDR3 spells CASTLVSFQSQYF. The CDR3 DNA reads as TGTGCCAGCACTCTCGTTAGTTTTCAGTCGCAGTATTTT.

Comment on this clone: The junction shows a germline mismatch at one end, possibly a read error. CDR3 in amino acids: CASSISGSGYEEYF. The CDR3 region has the DNA TGTGCCAGCAGCATAAGCGGGAGTGGCTACGAGGAGTACTTC. The V gene is TRBV9, the J gene TRBJ2-7, with 8 bases lining up with TRBD2. Germline CDR1 reads SGDLS; CDR2 reads YYNGEE. This CDR3 has 14 residues.

A few counts support this clone. The chain is built from TRBV6-1 and TRBJ1-2; the D is unclear. The CDR3 is 14 residues long. The V gene's germline CDR1 is MNHNS and CDR2 SASEGT. V was clipped by 5 bases and J by 7 bases, with 17 bases between them. CDR3 in amino acids: CASSRHESACGYTF. The CDR3 DNA follows: TGTGCCAGCAGTCGCCATGAGTCGGCTTGTGGCTACACCTTC.

This clone was detected ten times or more. V and J are TRBV20-1 and TRBJ2-7; D is uncertain. CDR3 length equals 11 residues. Trimming removed 6 bases at V and 8 bases at J, with 14 bases between. Germline V gives CDR1 DFQATT, CDR2 SNEGSKA (reference sequence). Here the CDR3 reads CSAPGQEKQYF. In DNA form, the CDR3 reads TGCAGTGCCCCCGGGCAGGAGAAGCAGTACTTC.

This clone showed up many times. The J gene is TRBJ2-7, the V gene TRBV5-4; 9 bases are a match to TRBD1. The V gene end was trimmed by 3 bases and the J gene end by 5 bases; junction bases not matched to a gene: 6. Looked up from germline, CDR1 is SGHNT and CDR2 is YYREEE (reference sequence). The CDR3 sequence is 14 residues long. CDR3 DNA: TGTGCCAGCAGCTCCGGGACAGGGATTAACGAGCAGTACTTC. Residues: CASSSGTGINEQYF.

This clone was found many times. The chain links TRBV5-1 to TRBJ1-4; weak D call: TRBD1 (6 bases). The CDR3 is 14 residues long. Trimming removed 4 bases from V and 2 bases from J, with 9 bases in between. Germline V gene sequence: CDR1 SGHRS, CDR2 YFSETQ. The CDR3 is CASSPGDTNEKLFF. Written as DNA, the CDR3 is TGCGCCAGCAGCCCAGGGGATACTAATGAAAAACTGTTTTTT.

In this sample, this clone turned up many times. The chain joins TRBV20-1 to TRBJ2-3; TRBD2 matches 10 bases. Trimming took 0 bases from V and 4 from J; bases not matched to a gene: 7. The CDR3 length is 16 residues. Looked up from germline, CDR1 is DFQATT and CDR2 is SNEGSKA (reference sequence). The CDR3 loop is CSAREISGRGPDTQYF. In DNA, the CDR3 is TGCAGTGCTAGAGAAATAAGCGGGAGGGGGCCAGATACGCAGTATTTT.

The table lists this clone with many counts. The V gene is TRBV6-2 or TRBV6-3, the J gene TRBJ2-4; a weak D match, TRBD2 (5 bases). CDR1 is MNHEY and CDR2 is SVGEGT in the germline V gene. There are 12 residues in the CDR3. Trimming took 5 bases from V and 8 from J, leaving 10 bases between them. The CDR3, as DNA: TGTGCCAGCAGTGAAGAGGGTTACATTCAGTACTTC. It is translated as CASSEEGYIQYF.